This T cell receptor beta chain was captured in a study of beta chain features in type 1 diabetes. This clone was counted a few times. This CDR3 comprises 14 residues. V lost 5 bases to trimming and J lost 4 bases; unmatched junction nucleotides: 5. Germline CDR1 reads SEHNR; CDR2 reads FQNEAQ (reference sequence). Investigators reverse transcribed all isolated RNA, so they sequenced expressed TCRB transcripts. Sequenced by immunoSEQ multiplex PCR; TCRdb stores in-frame clones only, minus some. The sample has 200,000 to 250,000 clones; 13% to 15% are singletons. Material for sequencing was naive CD4+ T cells from blood. The V gene is TRBV7-9, the J gene TRBJ2-3; 8 nucleotides line up with TRBD1. This TCR was recovered from a woman in her forties in good health. CDR3 nucleotides: TGTGCCAGCAGCCCCGGACAGGGACCAGATACGCAGTATTTT. Its translation is CASSPGQGPDTQYF.